This entry concerns a single T cell receptor (beta chain). Its antigen is unknown. This sample was included in a study of cytomegalovirus exposure and HLA in healthy donors. Study summary: Out of fewer than 400 genotyped donors, less than 90% belonged to the Caucasian-associated ancestry cluster. Findings and limits, study-wide: A missense DCLRE1C variant was associated with V- and J-gene trimming of TCR beta chains in a later analysis, and an independent cohort replicated the association.

V trimming: 6 bases; J trimming: 0 bases; junction bases outside the gene matches: 9. The CDR3 sequence is 18 residues long. CDR1 is ENHRY, CDR2 SYGVKD, per germline. The PCR made use of 60 Vbeta and 13 Jbeta primers. Measured with immunoSEQ multiplex PCR; TCRdb has only the in-frame clones, and not every one. This repertoire shows 180,000 or so clones, approximately 83% found once; its top ten account for about 9.3%. The sequence was obtained from a man younger than 30 in good health and CMV-seropositive. The chain is built from TRBV10-3 and TRBJ2-1; 12 bases agree with TRBD2. Sequences were obtained from PBMCs. The CDR3 spells CAISLPSGGANSYNEQFF. As DNA, the CDR3 is TGTGCCATCAGCTTGCCTAGCGGGGGGGCCAACTCCTACAATGAGCAGTTCTTC.